The 25 T cell receptor beta chains below all came from one sample that was sequenced in a study of graft-versus-host responses after intestinal transplantation. Data came from immunoSEQ multiplex PCR; TCRdb stores just in-frame clones and leaves some out. This table has fewer than 25,000 clones, 70% to 90% appearing once. The sample was PBMCs, taken approximately 450 days after intestinal transplant. The receptors originated from a human patient who received an intestinal transplant, so some T cells may come from the graft donor.

The rearrangement joins TRBV7-6 to TRBJ1-3; D is unresolved. V lost 2 bases and J 0 bases, leaving 11 bases between the germline ends. This CDR3 contains 16 residues. From germline, CDR1 is SGHVS and CDR2 FNYEAQ. CDR3 in DNA: TGTGCCAGCAGCTTAAGGCCCGCCGACTCTGGAAACACCATATATTTT. This translates into CASSLRPADSGNTIYF. The variable domain in full, completed from reference TRBV7-6 and TRBJ1-3, reads GAGVSQSPRYKVTKRGQDVALRCDPISGHVSLYWYRQALGQGPEFLTYFNYEAQQDKSGLPNDRFSAERPEGSISTLTIQRTEQRDSAMYRCASSLRPADSGNTIYFGEGSWLTVV.

J is TRBJ2-1 and V is TRBV4-1; TRBD1 aligns across 7 bases. CDR1 and CDR2 from the germline V gene are MGHRA and YSYEKL. This CDR3 has 17 residues. The trim removed 0 bases at V and 2 bases at J, leaving 7 bases unmatched. This CDR3 is CASSQETGTEAYNEQFF. DNA of the CDR3: TGCGCCAGCAGCCAAGAGACCGGGACAGAAGCCTACAATGAGCAGTTCTTC.

The V call is TRBV6-1, the J call TRBJ2-7; 7 bases agree with TRBD1. The germline V gene encodes CDR1 MNHNS and CDR2 SASEGT. Trimming took 6 bases from V and 2 from J; bases not matched to a gene: 4. CDR3 length: 13 residues. The CDR3 nucleotides read TGTGCCAGCAGCCGGGACAGCACCTACGAGCAGTACTTC. Translated: CASSRDSTYEQYF.

This rearrangement joins TRBV14 to TRBJ2-7, with 10 positions matching TRBD2. The CDR3 sequence is 16 residues long. J lost 6 bases, V lost 0 bases, and 8 bases had no gene match. Germline V lookup: CDR1 SGHDN, CDR2 FVKESK. DNA for the CDR3: TGTGCCAGCAGCCAAGAGGGGCTAGCGGGAGTACTCGAGCAGTACTTC. Amino acids: CASSQEGLAGVLEQYF.

The CDR3 bases are TGTGCCAGCCAGCGGAGGTCCTCCTACAATGAGCAGTTCTTC. Translating gives CASQRRSSYNEQFF. The rearrangement joins TRBV2 to TRBJ2-1, with D perhaps matching TRBD2 (5 bases). CDR1 is SNHLY and CDR2 is FYNNEI in the germline V gene. The CDR3 runs 14 residues. V lost 8 bases and J lost 0, with 11 bases in between.

This clone was seen a handful of times. The chain uses TRBV2 and TRBJ1-4; the D gene is possibly TRBD1 (5 bases). This CDR3 is built from 13 residues. Looked up from germline, CDR1 is SNHLY and CDR2 is FYNNEI. Trimming removed 3 bases from V and 10 bases from J, with 12 bases in between. This chain's CDR3 is CASSDTGPGKLFF. CDR3 sequence (DNA): TGTGCCAGCAGTGATACGGGGCCGGGAAAACTGTTTTTT.

The chain links TRBV4-2 to TRBJ2-7; TRBD2 is a possible D gene (5 bases). V was pared by 0 bases and J by 0 bases, with 9 bases between. Germline CDR1 and CDR2: LGHNA and YNFKEQ. This CDR3 has 15 residues. CDR3 nucleotides: TGTGCCAGCAGCCAAGACAGCGGAAGCTCCTACGAGCAGTACTTC. Protein product: CASSQDSGSSYEQYF.

This clone was seen a single time. The chain recombines TRBV4-1 with TRBJ1-3; D not resolved. The length of the CDR3 is 15 residues. Trimming removed 6 bases from V and 7 bases from J, with 19 bases in between. Germline lookup yields CDR1 MGHRA and CDR2 YSYEKL. As DNA, the CDR3 is TGCGCCAGCAGAGACTACTGGGAGTGGAGTAACACCATATATTTT. This codes for CASRDYWEWSNTIYF.

The chain joins TRBV6-1 to TRBJ2-2, with 10 nucleotides matching TRBD1. With V trimmed by 6 bases and J by 4 bases, 5 bases remained unmatched. This CDR3 contains 15 residues. Germline CDR1 MNHNS, CDR2 SASEGT. For the CDR3, the DNA is TGTGCCAGCAGCTGGACAGGGGGATCCACCGGGGAGCTGTTTTTT. It codes for CASSWTGGSTGELFF.

This clone occurred once. DNA for the CDR3: TGTGCCAGCAGCCCCCAGGGATACGGCTACACCTTC. Translating it yields CASSPQGYGYTF. The V call is TRBV6-6, the J call TRBJ1-2, with a weak D call TRBD1 (5 bases). The V gene's germline CDR1 is MNHNY and CDR2 SVGAGI (reference sequence). With 6 bases removed from V and 8 bases from J, the gap between germline ends came to 13 bases. The CDR3 spans 12 residues.

This rearrangement joins TRBV9 to TRBJ2-1, with D unclear. V lost 0 bases, J lost 8 bases, and 9 bases lay in between. The CDR3 is made up of 13 amino acids. Germline loops: CDR1 SGDLS, CDR2 YYNGEE. Here the CDR3 reads CASSVERLDEQFF. In DNA form, the CDR3 reads TGTGCCAGCAGCGTAGAAAGGCTCGATGAGCAGTTCTTC.

V usage is TRBV20-1 and J usage is TRBJ2-1; D is ambiguous. V was cut by 4 bases and J by 7 bases, with 2 bases left in between. The CDR3 extends over 9 amino acids. Per germline, CDR1 DFQATT and CDR2 SNEGSKA (reference sequence). CDR3 nucleotide sequence: TGCAGTGCTAATAATGAGCAGTTCTTC. This encodes CSANNEQFF.

V gene TRBV5-1 combines with J gene TRBJ2-7, with 8 nucleotides matching TRBD1. The CDR3 consists of 13 residues. Looked up from germline, CDR1 is SGHRS and CDR2 is YFSETQ. V shed 6 bases and J 2 bases; nucleotides not matched to a gene: 4. The CDR3 DNA follows: TGCGCCAGCACCCAGACAGGGGCCTACGAGCAGTACTTC. Its translation is CASTQTGAYEQYF.

The chain couples TRBV10-3 to TRBJ2-1, with no clear D. Trimming took 4 bases from V and 4 from J, leaving 8 bases between them. The CDR3 runs 13 residues. Looked up from germline, CDR1 is ENHRY and CDR2 is SYGVKD. In nucleotides, the CDR3 is TGTGCCATCAGTGCCGACGGGTACAATGAGCAGTTCTTC. Protein product: CAISADGYNEQFF.

The chain has TRBV28 and TRBJ2-7; D is undetermined. Between the trimmed V and J ends, which lost 4 bases and 2 bases, there was a span of 9 bases. Germline V gene data show CDR1 as MDHEN and CDR2 as SYDVKM. CDR3 length equals 13 residues. CDR3 bases: TGTGCCAGCAGTTCTGGTCCGGCCTACGAGCAGTACTTC. Translated: CASSSGPAYEQYF. The whole variable domain, filled in from reference TRBV28 and TRBJ2-7, reads DVKVTQSSRYLVKRTGEKVFLECVQDMDHENMFWYRQDPGLGLRLIYFSYDVKMKEKGDIPEGYSVSREKKERFSLILESASTNQTSMYLCASSSGPAYEQYFGPGTRLTVT.

The rearrangement joins TRBV7-9 to TRBJ1-1; D remains ambiguous. Germline CDR1 and CDR2: SEHNR and FQNEAQ (reference sequence). The CDR3 sequence is 13 residues long. V lost 2 bases to trimming and J lost 11 bases, with 15 bases between them. The CDR3 DNA sequence: TGTGCCAGCAGCTTACTTGTCGGCCTCGAGGCTTTCTTT. Protein sequence: CASSLLVGLEAFF.

V gene TRBV27 combines with J gene TRBJ1-2; no clear D gene. Germline assignment: CDR1 MNHEY and CDR2 SMNVEV (reference sequence). The length of the CDR3 is 15 residues. Trimming pared 0 bases from V and 4 bases from J, leaving 12 bases between. CDR3 sequence (DNA): TGTGCCAGCAGTTTATCGGCGGGCCCAATCTATGGCTACACCTTC. Its translation is CASSLSAGPIYGYTF.

The chain uses TRBV10-2 and TRBJ2-1; D uncertain. Germline-derived CDR1 and CDR2 are WSHSY and SAAADI. Trimming took 7 bases from V and 0 from J, leaving 7 bases between them. The CDR3 runs to 13 residues. CDR3 DNA sequence: TGCGCCAGCACCCCGAGCTCCTACAATGAGCAGTTCTTC. Encoded protein: CASTPSSYNEQFF.

The chain carries TRBV4-2 and TRBJ2-3; D is possibly TRBD2 (5 bases). V was trimmed by 0 bases and J by 1 base, leaving 17 bases between them. The length of the CDR3 is 18 residues. Per the germline V gene, CDR1 is LGHNA and CDR2 is YNFKEQ. The CDR3 region is CASSQDPVGADRTDTQYF. The CDR3, as DNA: TGTGCCAGCAGCCAAGATCCTGTGGGAGCGGACCGCACAGATACGCAGTATTTT.

V is TRBV21-1 and J is TRBJ2-7. TRBV21-1 is a pseudogene segment. This CDR3 contains 16 residues. The CDR3 loop is CASSPQDPLGSYEQYF. The CDR3 region has the DNA TGTGCCAGCAGCCCCCAGGACCCCCTGGGCTCCTACGAGCAGTACTTC.

This clone was seen a few times. V gene TRBV19 combines with J gene TRBJ2-1, with 13 bases lining up with TRBD2. The CDR3 runs 15 residues. V shed 4 bases, J shed 6 bases, and the junction held 3 bases outside the gene matches. Germline assignment: CDR1 LNHDA and CDR2 SQIVND (reference sequence). CDR3 amino acids: CASSTWTSGSNEQFF. The CDR3 region has the DNA TGTGCCAGTAGTACTTGGACTAGCGGGAGCAATGAGCAGTTCTTC.

The genes are TRBV6-5 and TRBJ2-7; D is unclear. CDR1 and CDR2 from the germline V gene are MNHEY and SVGAGI. The V end lost 8 bases, the J end lost 2 bases, and 13 bases lay between the germline ends. The CDR3 has 13 residues. The CDR3 DNA sequence: TGTGCCAGCTGGGAAGCAGGACCCTACGAGCAGTACTTC. It specifies CASWEAGPYEQYF.

CDR3 nucleotides: TGTGCCATCGGGGCGGTAAACACTGAAGCTTTCTTT. Protein: CAIGAVNTEAFF. The chain has TRBV10-3 and TRBJ1-1; TRBD1 is a possible D gene (5 bases). CDR1 and CDR2 from the germline V gene are ENHRY and SYGVKD. CDR3 length: 12 residues. Trimming stripped 8 bases from V and 2 bases from J, with 9 bases between.

The chain couples TRBV11-2 to TRBJ1-4; 9 bases fit TRBD1. Germline V gene lookup returns CDR1 SGHAT and CDR2 FQNNGV. This CDR3 has 14 residues. Losses at the gene ends were 5 bases for V and 8 bases for J; bases not matched to a gene: 6. CDR3 sequence: CASSRGQGGEKLFF. Written as DNA, the CDR3 is TGTGCCAGCAGCCGGGGACAGGGAGGGGAAAAACTGTTTTTT. The variable domain in full, with the rest retrieved from reference TRBV11-2 and TRBJ1-4, is EAGVAQSPRYKIIEKRQSVAFWCNPISGHATLYWYQQILGQGPKLLIQFQNNGVVDDSQLPKDRFSAERLKGVDSTLKIQPAKLEDSAVYLCASSRGQGGEKLFFGSGTQLSVL.

The genes are TRBV7-9 and TRBJ1-1, with unresolved D. Looked up from germline, CDR1 is SEHNR and CDR2 is FQNEAQ (reference sequence). The length of the CDR3 is 13 residues. The V end was cut by 7 bases, the J end by 6 bases, with 15 bases between. The chain's CDR3 is CASKVVFWAEAFF. The CDR3 region has the DNA TGTGCCAGCAAGGTTGTATTTTGGGCTGAAGCTTTCTTT.